Listed below are T cell receptor beta chains from one sample, sequenced in a study of cytomegalovirus exposure and HLA in healthy donors. Produced via immunoSEQ multiplex PCR; TCRdb's table is partial and in-frame only. The sample contains over 100,000 clones, approximately 87% of which appear only once. Sequenced input: PBMCs. The receptors were sampled from a woman aged 30 to 39 in good health and CMV-seronegative. The CDR3 runs from the conserved cysteine through the conserved F or W. Fields, in order: J gene, V gene, clone size, CDR3 length, D gene, CDR3 protein, CDR3 DNA. The D gene is left open where the match is weak. The listing skips clone size in some rows; elsewhere it reads once, few, many or a size class.

TRBJ2-7,TRBV27,NA,13,TRBD1,CASSLGTGGEQYF,TGTGCCAGCAGTTTAGGAACAGGGGGCGAGCAGTACTTC
TRBJ2-2,TRBV4-3,NA,16,TRBD1,CASSQPTGTGYGELFF,TGCGCCAGCAGCCAACCGACCGGGACAGGGTACGGGGAGCTGTTTTTT
TRBJ2-7,TRBV18,NA,14,NA,CASSPLDKTYEQYF,TGTGCCAGCTCACCTCTCGACAAGACCTACGAGCAGTACTTC
TRBJ2-5,TRBV6-6,NA,16,TRBD1,CASSYSMRTGQETQYF,TGTGCCAGCAGTTACTCGATGAGGACAGGCCAAGAGACCCAGTACTTC
TRBJ2-1,TRBV7-3,NA,15,NA,CASSLTGGNYNEQFF,TGTGCCAGCAGCTTAACAGGCGGAAATTACAATGAGCAGTTCTTC
TRBJ2-3,TRBV29-1,NA,13,NA,CSVEGQGSDTQYF,TGCAGCGTTGAAGGGCAGGGGTCAGATACGCAGTATTTT
TRBJ2-1,TRBV13,once,16,TRBD2,CASSSRGSGRVNEQFF,TGTGCCAGCAGCTCCCGGGGTAGCGGGAGGGTGAATGAGCAGTTCTTC
TRBJ1-2,TRBV5-1,NA,13,NA,CASSEWGPLGYTF,TGCGCCAGCAGTGAATGGGGGCCTCTTGGCTACACCTTC
TRBJ1-1,TRBV28,few,15,NA,CASTTPGDVYSEAFF,TGTGCCAGCACCACCCCCGGGGATGTATACTCTGAAGCTTTCTTT
TRBJ2-1,TRBV7-9,NA,17,TRBD2,CASSNGLAGRGYNEQFF,TGTGCCAGCAGTAACGGACTAGCGGGGAGGGGGTACAATGAGCAGTTCTTC
TRBJ1-1,TRBV6-5,NA,15,NA,CASSTSGGENTEAFF,TGTGCCAGCAGTACCTCGGGGGGGGAGAACACTGAAGCTTTCTTT
TRBJ1-2,TRBV27,NA,16,TRBD1,CASGRPPGTGAYGYTF,TGTGCCAGCGGACGCCCTCCCGGGACAGGTGCCTATGGCTACACCTTC
TRBJ1-5,TRBV5-1,NA,15,NA,CASSLGPYSNQPQHF,TGCGCCAGCAGCTTGGGGCCGTATAGCAATCAGCCCCAGCATTTT
TRBJ1-6,TRBV5-1,NA,16,NA,CASSLGSGPYNSPLHF,TGCGCCAGCAGCTTGGGATCAGGCCCCTATAATTCACCCCTCCACTTT
TRBJ2-7,TRBV19,NA,15,TRBD2,CASSTLAGSSYEQYF,TGTGCCAGTAGTACCCTAGCGGGGAGCTCCTACGAGCAGTACTTC
TRBJ1-2,TRBV30,once,14,NA,CAWNARRGFYGYTF,TGTGCCTGGAACGCGAGGAGGGGCTTCTATGGCTACACCTTC
TRBJ2-3,TRBV7-9,NA,15,TRBD2,CASSLAGGNTDTQYF,TGTGCCAGCAGCTTAGCGGGAGGGAACACAGATACGCAGTATTTT
TRBJ2-1,TRBV30,once,13,TRBD1,CASGTVGPNEQFF,TGTGCCTCCGGGACAGTGGGCCCCAATGAGCAGTTCTTC
TRBJ2-7,TRBV5-4,NA,13,TRBD2,CASSRRGYYEQYF,TGTGCCAGCAGCCGGCGGGGGTACTACGAGCAGTACTTC
TRBJ2-5,TRBV5-4,NA,15,TRBD1,CASSFTGGSQETQYF,TGTGCCAGCAGCTTCACAGGGGGGTCCCAAGAGACCCAGTACTTC
TRBJ1-1,TRBV2,NA,13,TRBD1,CASSGDRGTEAFF,TGTGCCAGCAGTGGGGACAGGGGCACTGAAGCTTTCTTT
TRBJ1-5,TRBV23-1,NA,19,TRBD1,CASSHHRTGSGYSNQPQHF,TGCGCCAGCAGTCACCACCGGACAGGGTCCGGGTATAGCAATCAGCCCCAGCATTTT
TRBJ2-1,TRBV7-9,NA,12,NA,CASSSSGNEQFF,TGTGCCAGCAGCTCAAGCGGCAATGAGCAGTTCTTC
TRBJ1-2,TRBV28,NA,14,TRBD1,CASSRGQGAGGYTF,TGTGCCAGCAGTCGGGGACAGGGGGCGGGTGGCTACACCTTC
TRBJ1-3,TRBV18,few,16,TRBD1,CASSPRDSISGNTIYF,TGTGCCAGCTCACCACGGGACAGCATCTCTGGAAACACCATATATTTT
TRBJ1-5,TRBV6-5,once,15,TRBD1,CASSYSAQGGQPQHF,TGTGCCAGCAGTTACTCCGCACAGGGGGGTCAGCCCCAGCATTTT
TRBJ2-7,TRBV27,NA,15,NA,CASSLGPSLLYEQYF,TGTGCCAGCAGTTTAGGGCCTAGCCTTCTCTACGAGCAGTACTTC
TRBJ1-2,TRBV5-4,NA,15,TRBD1,CASKNRGSDNYGYTF,TGTGCCAGCAAGAACAGGGGGTCCGATAACTATGGCTACACCTTC
TRBJ2-7,TRBV19,NA,17,NA,CASSIGSLGRTVYEQYF,TGTGCCAGTAGTATTGGTAGCTTGGGTCGGACAGTCTACGAGCAGTACTTC
TRBJ2-7,TRBV28,NA,18,TRBD2,CASSLTLGGGSLGDEQYF,TGTGCCAGCAGTTTGACTCTCGGCGGGGGGAGCCTGGGAGACGAGCAGTACTTC
TRBJ2-3,TRBV4-1,NA,18,TRBD2,CASSQPTSGGASRNTQYF,TGCGCCAGCAGCCAGCCGACTAGCGGGGGGGCCAGTCGAAATACGCAGTATTTT
TRBJ1-2,TRBV28,NA,13,NA,CASSLSAGYGYTF,TGTGCCAGCAGTTTATCAGCAGGGTACGGCTACACCTTC
TRBJ2-2,TRBV18,NA,14,NA,CASAHGQNTGELFF,TGTGCCAGCGCCCACGGACAGAACACCGGGGAGCTGTTTTTT
TRBJ1-6,TRBV7-2,NA,13,NA,CASARQVNSPLHF,TGTGCCAGCGCCCGACAAGTGAATTCACCCCTCCACTTT
TRBJ1-1,TRBV29-1,NA,12,NA,CSVDSQNTEAFF,TGCAGCGTCGACAGCCAGAACACTGAAGCTTTCTTT
TRBJ2-7,TRBV19,once,14,TRBD2,CASSIAGGAYEQYF,TGTGCCAGTAGTATAGCGGGAGGCGCCTACGAGCAGTACTTC
TRBJ1-1,TRBV29-1,NA,11,NA,CSVPPQGEAFF,TGCAGCGTGCCCCCCCAGGGTGAAGCTTTCTTT
TRBJ1-1,TRBV5-6,NA,15,NA,CASSSPSGMNTEAFF,TGTGCCAGCAGCTCTCCTTCGGGGATGAACACTGAAGCTTTCTTT
TRBJ1-5,TRBV5-4,NA,14,NA,CASRPEADYQPQHF,TGTGCCAGCAGACCGGAGGCGGACTATCAGCCCCAGCATTTT
TRBJ1-4,TRBV7-2,NA,15,TRBD1,CASGQGRGVNEKLFF,TGTGCCAGCGGACAGGGCAGAGGGGTGAATGAAAAACTGTTTTTT
TRBJ2-7,TRBV11-2,NA,14,NA,CASSSTAASEEQYF,TGTGCCAGCAGCTCCACCGCGGCTTCGGAGGAGCAGTACTTC